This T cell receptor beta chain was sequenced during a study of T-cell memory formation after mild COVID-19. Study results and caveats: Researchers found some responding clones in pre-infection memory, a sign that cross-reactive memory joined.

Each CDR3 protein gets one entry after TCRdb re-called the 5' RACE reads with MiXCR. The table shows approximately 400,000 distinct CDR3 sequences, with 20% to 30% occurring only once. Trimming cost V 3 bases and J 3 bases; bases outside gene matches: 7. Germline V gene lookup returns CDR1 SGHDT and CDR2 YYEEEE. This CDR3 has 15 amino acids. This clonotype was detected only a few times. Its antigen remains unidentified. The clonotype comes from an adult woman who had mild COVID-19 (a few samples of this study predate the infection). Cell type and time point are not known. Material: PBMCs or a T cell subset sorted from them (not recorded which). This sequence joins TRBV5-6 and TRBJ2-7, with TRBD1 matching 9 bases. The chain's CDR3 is CASSSSTGGHYEQYF. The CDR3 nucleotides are TGTGCCAGCAGCTCCTCGACAGGGGGTCACTACGAGCAGTACTTC.